The present TCR beta chain was sequenced within a study of technical replicates of blood from a handful of donors (dated by TCRdb to 2016 to 2017). With regard to this clone: Its antigen is currently not known. Per-base qualities were not stored, and no clone one base away is much larger.

Reading the germline V gene (reference sequence) gives CDR1 MNHEY and CDR2 SMNVEV. V has 4 bases trimmed and J has 2 bases trimmed; junction bases matching no gene number 14. CDR3 length: 18 amino acids, cysteine to phenylalanine. Only the CDR3 portion is preserved as DNA: 54 bases, with reading frame beginning at the first base. Library prep was done by the immunoSEQ multiplex PCR assay. In its TCRdb copy, this immuneACCESS table keeps in-frame sequences only and misses some clones. Where compared with another copy, unresolved V genes explain less than half of these, and the others have no known cause. The sample table records about 100,000 clones; 90% to 95% of these occur just once. The ten largest clones take up approximately 0.36% of the sample.

Sequenced sample: T cells isolated from PBMCs. Rearrangement joined TRBV27 to TRBJ2-1; TRBD2 aligns with 7 central bases. The receptor comes from a human donor in good health. The bases read TGTGCCAGCAGTTCATTAATCAGTGGCGGGAGTCCCTACAATGAGCAGTTCTTC. Its translation reads: CASSSLISGGSPYNEQFF.